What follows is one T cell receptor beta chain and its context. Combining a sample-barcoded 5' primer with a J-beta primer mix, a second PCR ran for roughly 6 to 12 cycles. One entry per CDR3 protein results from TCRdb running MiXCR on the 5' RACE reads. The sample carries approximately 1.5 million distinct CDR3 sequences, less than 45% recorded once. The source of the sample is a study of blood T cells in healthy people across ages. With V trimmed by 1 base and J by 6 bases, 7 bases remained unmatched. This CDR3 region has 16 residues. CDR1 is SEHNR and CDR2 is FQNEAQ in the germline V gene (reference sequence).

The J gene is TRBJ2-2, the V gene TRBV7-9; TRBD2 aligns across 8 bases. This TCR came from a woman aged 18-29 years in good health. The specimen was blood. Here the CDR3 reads CASSLGLATLAGELFF. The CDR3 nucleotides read TGTGCCAGCAGCTTAGGACTAGCGACCTTGGCCGGGGAGCTGTTTTTT.